These 25 T cell receptor beta chains came from one sample sequenced in a study of shared clonotypes between healthy human individuals. Some clones are missing from TCRdb's copy, which holds only in-frame ones; the method was immunoSEQ multiplex PCR. The sample includes around 2.5 million clones, roughly 93% of them seen just once. The sequenced sample consisted of naive CD4+ T cells from PBMCs. Subset here: CD45RA+ positively selected. These receptors all stem from a man in his late teens or twenties in good health. Some clones in this sample may be carry-over from other donors' samples.

This chain links TRBV6-1 with TRBJ2-1, with D perhaps TRBD2 (5 bases). CDR3 length: 13 residues. The V end was cut by 1 base, the J end by 10 bases, with 11 bases between. Germline loops: CDR1 MNHNS, CDR2 SASEGT. CDR3 sequence reads: CASSEVAKGEQFF. The DNA for the CDR3 is TGTGCCAGCAGTGAAGTAGCGAAGGGCGAGCAGTTCTTC.

The rearrangement uses TRBV5-4 and TRBJ2-5, with D uncertain. CDR3 length: 12 amino acids. Per germline, CDR1 SGHNT and CDR2 YYREEE (reference sequence). Trimming cost V 4 bases and J 4 bases, with 8 bases left between them. This CDR3 reads CASSQPGETQYF. The CDR3 nucleotides read TGTGCCAGCAGCCAACCCGGAGAGACCCAGTACTTC.

Regarding this clone: At the DNA level, this CDR3 is encoded by other sequences in the same sample as well. The chain joins TRBV19 to TRBJ1-3; D is unresolved. Germline V gene lookup returns CDR1 LNHDA and CDR2 SQIVND (reference sequence). Trimming took 3 bases from V and 0 from J, leaving 9 bases between them. The CDR3 is made up of 15 amino acids. CDR3 loop: CASSIGRSSGNTIYF. CDR3 bases: TGTGCCAGTAGTATCGGACGGAGCTCTGGAAACACCATATATTTT.

V is TRBV7-2 and J is TRBJ2-3; D not certain. The V end lost 3 bases, the J end lost 3 bases, and 10 bases lay between the germline ends. CDR1 is SGHTA and CDR2 is FQGNSA in the germline V gene. The CDR3 has 14 residues. CDR3 DNA sequence: TGTGCCAGCAGCTTGGGCGGTCGGACAGATACGCAGTATTTT. Translating it yields CASSLGGRTDTQYF.

The V and J genes are TRBV12-2 and TRBJ2-1; no check of the table's D call, TRBD1, against the DNA was made. TRBV12-2 represents a pseudogene. The CDR3 length is 13 residues. The CDR3 region is CASRPARDNEQFF. DNA for the CDR3: TGTGCAAGTCGCCCGGCCAGGGACAATGAGCAGTTCTTC.

V and J are TRBV2 and TRBJ2-1, with 16 bases fitting TRBD2. Germline V gene lookup returns CDR1 SNHLY and CDR2 FYNNEI. Unmatched junction bases numbered 13, after V lost 6 bases and J lost 11 bases. This CDR3 is 17 amino acids long. CDR3 nucleotide sequence: TGTGCCAGCAGGGGACTAGCGGGAGGGCCGGGGGAACAAAAGCAGTTCTTC. It is translated as CASRGLAGGPGEQKQFF.

In regard to this clone: The sample contains more than one DNA sequence encoding this CDR3. CDR3 loop: CASSYSGQGGGYTF. The CDR3 DNA reads TGTGCCAGCAGTTACTCGGGACAGGGTGGTGGCTACACCTTC. The chain joins TRBV6-5 to TRBJ1-2; TRBD1 agrees at 9 bases. The CDR3 runs 14 residues. Germline CDR1 is MNHEY and CDR2 is SVGAGI. V was pared by 0 bases and J by 7 bases, with 3 bases of the junction left unmatched.

Concerning this clone: Additional DNA sequences in this sample encode the identical CDR3. V is TRBV18 and J is TRBJ1-4; 7 positions agree with TRBD1. This CDR3 has 13 amino acids. CDR1 KGHSH and CDR2 LQKENI come from the germline V gene. V dropped 4 bases and J dropped 8; count of bases not matched to a gene: 4. The CDR3, as DNA: TGTGCCAGCTCACGACAGGGTGGCGAAAAACTGTTTTTT. It is translated as CASSRQGGEKLFF. Variable domain in full (rest from reference TRBV18 and TRBJ1-4): NAGVMQNPRHLVRRRGQEARLRCSPMKGHSHVYWYRQLPEEGLKFMVYLQKENIIDESGMPKERFSAEFPKEGPSILRIQQVVRGDSAAYFCASSRQGGEKLFFGSGTQLSVL.

The rearrangement uses TRBV11-2 and TRBJ2-3; D call uncertain. Trimming removed 1 base at V and 4 bases at J, with 12 bases between. Per the germline V gene, CDR1 is SGHAT and CDR2 is FQNNGV. The CDR3 is 15 residues long. For the CDR3, the DNA is TGTGCCAGCAGCTTAGGTCCGGGTCCTCCAGATACGCAGTATTTT. As protein: CASSLGPGPPDTQYF.

This clone was recorded only once. The rearrangement joins TRBV7-3 to TRBJ2-3; 12 nucleotides line up with TRBD2. V was pared by 4 bases and J by 3 bases, with 2 bases of the junction left unmatched. The CDR3 spans 15 residues. Per the germline V gene, CDR1 is SGHTA and CDR2 is FQGTGA. The CDR3 region has the DNA TGTGCCAGCAGCTCTAGCGGGAGGGTGACAGATACGCAGTATTTT. Translation gives CASSSSGRVTDTQYF.

The rearrangement links TRBV5-1 to TRBJ2-3; 9 bases map to TRBD1. This CDR3 has 16 residues. V lost 3 bases and J lost 1; bases outside the gene matches: 6. Germline CDR1 and CDR2: SGHRS and YFSETQ. CDR3 sequence: CASSYDRDRGTDTQYF. The CDR3 region has the DNA TGCGCCAGCAGCTACGACCGGGACAGGGGCACAGATACGCAGTATTTT.

The V and J genes are TRBV27 and TRBJ2-7, with 8 bases aligning to TRBD1. The CDR3 runs 14 residues. Per the germline V gene, CDR1 is MNHEY and CDR2 is SMNVEV (reference sequence). Trimming took 6 bases from V and 6 from J; bases not matched to a gene: 10. Here the CDR3 DNA reads TGTGCCAGCAGGACGACAGGGGTCCCTTTCGAGCAGTACTTC. The encoded protein is CASRTTGVPFEQYF.

The chain uses TRBV11-2 and TRBJ2-1; 13 bases match TRBD2. The CDR3 extends over 15 amino acids. The germline V gene has CDR1 SGHAT and CDR2 FQNNGV. After removal of 3 bases from V and 14 bases from J, the junction contained 10 bases not matched to a gene. Here the CDR3 reads CASSFRRLAGGGEFF. CDR3 coding DNA: TGTGCCAGCAGCTTCCGGAGACTAGCGGGAGGCGGGGAGTTCTTC.

V and J are TRBV4-3 and TRBJ1-6, with a tentative D call TRBD1 (5 bases). Trimming stripped 2 bases from V and 5 bases from J, with 13 bases between. The V gene's germline CDR1 is LGHNA and CDR2 YSLEER. The CDR3 sequence is 16 residues long. The CDR3 protein is CASSQLPGRHNSPLHF. The CDR3 nucleotides read TGCGCCAGCAGCCAATTACCGGGACGGCATAATTCACCCCTCCACTTT.

CDR3 amino acids: CASSYTGTSASETQYF. For the CDR3, the DNA is TGCGCCAGCAGCTATACTGGGACTAGCGCTAGCGAGACCCAGTACTTC. The chain uses TRBV5-1 and TRBJ2-5; 10 nucleotides align to TRBD2. Germline trimming cut 3 bases from V and 5 bases from J; bases unmatched to any gene: 10. The CDR3 has 16 amino acids. The germline V gene encodes CDR1 SGHRS and CDR2 YFSETQ.

CDR3 amino acids: CASSLPFTAATDTQYF. DNA for the CDR3: TGTGCCAGCAGCTTACCCTTCACAGCGGCCACAGATACGCAGTATTTT. V and J are TRBV28 and TRBJ2-3; D is possibly TRBD2 (5 bases). V lost 6 bases, J lost 2 bases, and 18 bases lay in between. The CDR3 has 16 residues. Germline CDR1 is MDHEN and CDR2 is SYDVKM.

This clone was counted between two and nine times. The V and J genes are TRBV18 and TRBJ1-1; no clear D gene. The CDR3 is 15 residues long. Germline CDR1 and CDR2: KGHSH and LQKENI. Trimming took off 4 bases at V and 1 base at J, with 13 bases between the two ends. The DNA for the CDR3 is TGTGCCAGCTCACGGACGGAGGGAAGGAACACTGAAGCTTTCTTT. It codes for CASSRTEGRNTEAFF.

The chain is built from TRBV28 and TRBJ2-7; perhaps TRBD1 as D (6 bases). From germline, CDR1 is MDHEN and CDR2 SYDVKM. The V gene lost 6 bases and the J gene lost 4 bases, with 19 bases spanning the gap. The CDR3 extends over 15 amino acids. The CDR3 bases are TGTGCCAGCAGCCCATCGGGCCAGGGGAAATACGAGCAGTACTTC. Protein product: CASSPSGQGKYEQYF.

This sequence joins TRBV19 and TRBJ1-1; D gene ambiguous. V was cut by 6 bases and J by 5 bases, with 16 bases left in between. Looked up from germline, CDR1 is LNHDA and CDR2 is SQIVND (reference sequence). CDR3 length: 14 residues. As DNA, the CDR3 is TGTGCCAGTAGCCAAGTACCCGAGAGGACTGAAGCTTTCTTT. Its protein product is CASSQVPERTEAFF.

This chain joins TRBV25-1 and TRBJ2-1; 8 bases are shared with TRBD2. CDR1 is MGHDK and CDR2 is SYGVNS in the germline V gene. This CDR3 has 14 amino acids. With V trimmed by 3 bases and J by 9 bases, 7 bases remained unmatched. CDR3: CASSDAGGVSEQFF. In DNA form, the CDR3 reads TGTGCCAGCAGTGACGCCGGGGGGGTCTCTGAGCAGTTCTTC. Supplemented by reference TRBV25-1 and TRBJ2-1, the full variable domain reads EADIYQTPRYLVIGTGKKITLECSQTMGHDKMYWYQQDPGMELHLIHYSYGVNSTEKGDLSSESTVSRIRTEHFPLTLESARPSHTSQYLCASSDAGGVSEQFFGPGTRLTVL.

This clone appeared many times. This rearrangement joins TRBV12-5 to TRBJ2-3; D not certain. CDR3 length equals 12 residues. Deletions cut 1 base from V and 11 bases from J, with 10 bases between. Germline V lookup: CDR1 LGHNT, CDR2 FRNRAP. This CDR3 is CASGLDGLRQYF. CDR3 DNA: TGTGCTAGTGGTTTGGACGGCCTTAGGCAGTATTTT.

The rearrangement links TRBV27 to TRBJ2-3, with D possibly TRBD2 on 6 matching bases. This CDR3 contains 14 residues. V lost 7 bases and J 2 bases, leaving 13 bases between the germline ends. Germline CDR1 is MNHEY and CDR2 is SMNVEV (reference sequence). The CDR3 nucleotides read TGTGCCAGCAAATGGGGAGGAGCCACAGATACGCAGTATTTT. This gives the protein CASKWGGATDTQYF.

This chain uses TRBV28 with TRBJ2-3; possibly TRBD1 for D (5 bases). V was clipped by 5 bases and J by 0 bases, with 12 bases between them. The V gene's germline CDR1 is MDHEN and CDR2 SYDVKM. The CDR3 consists of 15 residues. CDR3 coding DNA: TGTGCCAGCAGTAAAGGGGTACTTAGCACAGATACGCAGTATTTT. Protein product: CASSKGVLSTDTQYF.

The rearrangement links TRBV5-1 to TRBJ1-3; a weak D match, TRBD1 (6 bases). CDR1 and CDR2 (germline): SGHRS, YFSETQ. The CDR3 is 15 residues long. Trimming removed 1 base from V and 9 bases from J, with 17 bases in between. The CDR3: CASSLSGADQSTIYF. The DNA of the CDR3 is TGCGCCAGCAGCTTGTCGGGGGCTGATCAAAGCACCATATATTTT.

This clone came up a few times. J is TRBJ1-1 and V is TRBV9; D is perhaps TRBD1 (5 bases). In germline, CDR1 is SGDLS, CDR2 YYNGEE. The CDR3 has 15 residues. With 0 bases removed from V and 1 base from J, the gap between germline ends came to 10 bases. CDR3 coding DNA: TGTGCCAGCAGCGTAGGGGTTGGGGCGAACACTGAAGCTTTCTTT. This translates into CASSVGVGANTEAFF.